This T cell receptor (beta chain) was sequenced for a study of a mutant IDH1 vaccine in newly diagnosed glioma. Study-wide context: Week 35 brought visit V12, which was followed by visit V13 at week 47. Findings and caveats of the study: It was about 95% of patients that developed vaccine-induced immune responses.

About this clone: Its antigen remains unknown.

Time point defined: week 35, safety follow-up. Each dose of the vaccine consisted of 300 ug of mutant IDH1 20-mer peptide, with topical imiquimod. Clones were read by immunoSEQ multiplex PCR, and TCRdb kept only the in-frame ones, dropping some. Among tens of thousands of clones listed, around 82% were seen once. CDR1 is MGHRA and CDR2 is YSYEKL in the germline V gene. This CDR3 spans 15 amino acids. The V gene end was trimmed by 1 base and the J gene end by 2 bases; junction bases not matched to a gene: 5. The source is a woman aged 40 to 55 with glioma. This chain joins TRBV4-1 and TRBJ2-7; TRBD1 matches at 7 bases. The source was PBMCs, collected from a glioma patient whose treatment included an IDH1 peptide vaccine. The CDR3 sequence is CASSQVRDRTYEQYF. CDR3 DNA: TGCGCCAGCAGCCAAGTACGGGACAGAACCTACGAGCAGTACTTC.